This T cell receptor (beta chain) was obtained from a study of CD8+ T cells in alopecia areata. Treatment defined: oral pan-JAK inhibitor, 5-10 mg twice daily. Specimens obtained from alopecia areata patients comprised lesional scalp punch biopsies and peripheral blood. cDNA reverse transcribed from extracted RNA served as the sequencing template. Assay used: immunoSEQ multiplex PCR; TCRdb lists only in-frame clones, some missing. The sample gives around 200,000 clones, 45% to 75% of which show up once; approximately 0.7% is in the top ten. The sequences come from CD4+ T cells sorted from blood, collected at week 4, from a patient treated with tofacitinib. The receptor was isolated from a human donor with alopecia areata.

CDR3 DNA sequence: TGTGCCAGCAGGGCCGGGGGGACTGGGGCCAACGTCCTGACTTTC. Encoded protein: CASRAGGTGANVLTF. The gene calls are TRBV27 and TRBJ2-6; 7 nucleotides line up with TRBD2. J was trimmed by 2 bases and V by 6 bases; bases with no gene match: 4. The CDR3 sequence is 15 residues long. Germline CDR1 and CDR2: MNHEY and SMNVEV (reference sequence).